A selection of T cell receptor beta chains follows, all from one sample in a study of cytotoxic CD8 clonotypes in ibrutinib-treated CLL. Sequenced by immunoSEQ multiplex PCR; TCRdb stores in-frame clones only, minus some. The table records around 250,000 clones, roughly 70% of them present only once. The starting material was PBMCs, obtained after 24 months of ibrutinib treatment. The receptors shown here come from a human donor with chronic lymphocytic leukemia. The CDR3 runs from the conserved cysteine through the conserved F or W. Each record gives: J gene, D gene, clone size, V gene, CDR3 protein, CDR3 DNA. D genes are given only for firm matches. Only some rows state a clone size, as once, few, many or a class for expanded clones.

j_gene: TRBJ2-7
d_gene: TRBD2
abundance: -
v_gene: TRBV5-1
CDR3aa: CASSFSASGAGEQYF
CDR3nt: TGCGCCAGCAGTTTTTCGGCTAGCGGCGCGGGGGAGCAGTACTTC

j_gene: TRBJ1-4
d_gene: -
abundance: -
v_gene: TRBV7-9
CDR3aa: CASSKLEGEEKLFF
CDR3nt: TGTGCCAGCAGCAAATTGGAAGGAGAGGAAAAACTGTTTTTT

j_gene: TRBJ2-2
d_gene: TRBD2
abundance: -
v_gene: TRBV7-3
CDR3aa: CASSLRPAGKGTGELFF
CDR3nt: TGTGCCAGCAGCTTAAGGCCAGCGGGGAAAGGAACCGGGGAGCTGTTTTTT

j_gene: TRBJ2-1
d_gene: TRBD2
abundance: -
v_gene: TRBV27
CDR3aa: CASSRGLAGTYNEQFF
CDR3nt: TGTGCCAGCAGCCGGGGACTAGCGGGAACTTACAATGAGCAGTTCTTC

j_gene: TRBJ1-2
d_gene: -
abundance: few
v_gene: TRBV2
CDR3aa: CAFVGGNYGYTF
CDR3nt: TGTGCCTTCGTGGGGGGAAACTATGGCTACACCTTC

j_gene: TRBJ2-5
d_gene: -
abundance: -
v_gene: TRBV7-9
CDR3aa: CASSLLTEGTQYF
CDR3nt: TGTGCCAGCAGCTTACTTACAGAGGGGACCCAGTACTTC

j_gene: TRBJ2-5
d_gene: -
abundance: -
v_gene: TRBV28
CDR3aa: CASSTGAGEETQYF
CDR3nt: TGTGCCAGCAGTACGGGGGCAGGGGAAGAGACCCAGTACTTC

j_gene: TRBJ2-7
d_gene: TRBD2
abundance: -
v_gene: TRBV25-1
CDR3aa: CASSEWASGKYEQYF
CDR3nt: TGTGCCAGCAGTGAATGGGCTAGCGGGAAGTACGAGCAGTACTTC

j_gene: TRBJ1-1
d_gene: -
abundance: few
v_gene: TRBV27
CDR3aa: CASSLRGYTEAFF
CDR3nt: TGTGCCAGCAGTTTAAGGGGGTACACTGAAGCTTTCTTT

j_gene: TRBJ2-7
d_gene: -
abundance: -
v_gene: TRBV7-7
CDR3aa: CASSLAAGSSYEQYF
CDR3nt: TGTGCTAGCAGCTTAGCGGCGGGAAGCTCCTACGAGCAGTACTTC

j_gene: TRBJ2-7
d_gene: TRBD2
abundance: -
v_gene: TRBV7-3
CDR3aa: CASSLTPGGSYEQYF
CDR3nt: TGTGCCAGCAGCTTAACTCCGGGGGGTTCCTACGAGCAGTACTTC

j_gene: TRBJ1-5
d_gene: TRBD1
abundance: -
v_gene: TRBV6-1
CDR3aa: CASNTGTGRNQPQHF
CDR3nt: TGTGCCAGTAATACCGGGACAGGGAGAAATCAGCCCCAGCATTTT

j_gene: TRBJ2-7
d_gene: TRBD2
abundance: -
v_gene: TRBV5-4
CDR3aa: CASRNLTSGSREQYF
CDR3nt: TGTGCCAGCAGGAACTTGACTAGCGGCTCTCGCGAGCAGTACTTC

j_gene: TRBJ2-2
d_gene: -
abundance: -
v_gene: TRBV5-1
CDR3aa: CASSLPGTANTGELFF
CDR3nt: TGCGCCAGCAGCTTGCCCGGGACGGCGAACACCGGGGAGCTGTTTTTT

j_gene: TRBJ2-3
d_gene: TRBD1
abundance: once
v_gene: TRBV4-3
CDR3aa: CASSQDQGATTDTQYF
CDR3nt: TGCGCCAGCAGCCAAGACCAGGGGGCGACTACAGATACGCAGTATTTT

j_gene: TRBJ2-2
d_gene: -
abundance: few
v_gene: TRBV9
CDR3aa: CASSVVGSNTGELFF
CDR3nt: TGTGCCAGCAGCGTAGTCGGGTCCAACACCGGGGAGCTGTTTTTT